This T cell receptor (beta chain) was captured in a study of blood T cells in healthy people across ages. Study-level findings and limits: Percentage of naive T cells showed a strong correlation with TCR beta diversity. The fall in TCR beta diversity per million T cells was roughly linear with age.

A second 7 to 11 cycle PCR used barcoded and J-beta primers. MiXCR, run by TCRdb on the 5' RACE reads, gives a single entry per CDR3 protein. The data hold over 1,500,000 distinct CDR3 sequences, with around half observed a single time. At least 5 micrograms of total RNA were extracted per sample. Of note for this clonotype: The antigen is undetermined.

The CDR3 runs 14 residues. V was shortened by 7 bases and J by 0 bases, with 13 bases between the two germline ends. In germline, CDR1 is MDHEN, CDR2 SYDVKM. The origin of this receptor is a woman aged 40 to 50 in good health. This sequence joins TRBV28 and TRBJ2-7, with unresolved D. The sample taken for sequencing was blood. Here the CDR3 DNA reads TGTGCCAGCATGACCCCTCGTGGCTCCTACGAGCAGTACTTC. Its translation: CASMTPRGSYEQYF.